Shown below are 21 T cell receptor beta chains from a single sample sequenced in a study of cytomegalovirus exposure and HLA in healthy donors. Both 60 Vbeta primers and 13 Jbeta primers went into the PCR. Clones were read by immunoSEQ multiplex PCR, and TCRdb kept only the in-frame ones, dropping some. Altogether around 81,000 clones are present, about 60% being singletons, with the ten largest covering 4.5% to 6%. The source material was PBMCs. These receptors were obtained from a man aged 30 to 39 in good health and CMV-seropositive.

The rearrangement uses TRBV7-9 and TRBJ2-5; the D gene is possibly TRBD2 (7 bases). The better agreement between TRBJ2-7 and the DNA end casts doubt on the J call. This CDR3 spans 16 amino acids. Germline CDR1 and CDR2: SEHNR and FQNEAQ (reference sequence). The CDR3 nucleotides are TGTGCCAGCAGCCCCATGATTGGGGGGGCGCAGCCCGAGCAGTACTTC. Translating it yields CASSPMIGGAQPEQYF.

The CDR3 nucleotides read TGCGCCAGCAGCCAAGATACGAAACAGGGGGCAGAGACCCAGTACTTC. Translated: CASSQDTKQGAETQYF. V usage is TRBV4-3 and J usage is TRBJ2-5; TRBD1 matches at 9 bases. J was trimmed by 4 bases and V by 0 bases; bases with no gene match: 6. This CDR3 contains 16 residues. CDR1 and CDR2 (germline): LGHNA, YSLEER.

The chain joins TRBV10-1 to TRBJ2-7, with TRBD1 identical over 7 bases. J lost 5 bases, V lost 3 bases, and 7 bases had no gene match. The CDR3 extends over 14 amino acids. Germline lookup yields CDR1 WNHNN and CDR2 SYGVQD (reference sequence). CDR3 region: CASSDAGGPHEQYF. For the CDR3, the DNA is TGCGCCAGCAGTGATGCAGGGGGTCCCCACGAGCAGTACTTC.

The count of this clone is one. The chain uses TRBV27 and TRBJ2-7, with D maybe TRBD2 (6 bases). Trimming left V 6 bases short and J 3 bases short, with 18 bases between. Looked up from germline, CDR1 is MNHEY and CDR2 is SMNVEV (reference sequence). This CDR3 spans 15 amino acids. The CDR3 region is CASRDWGERDYEQYF. The CDR3 DNA is TGTGCCAGCAGAGATTGGGGGGAGAGGGACTACGAGCAGTACTTC.

This clone was seen more than once but under ten times. The chain couples TRBV11-2 to TRBJ2-7; 7 nucleotides align to TRBD2. This CDR3 region has 17 residues. Trimming removed 5 bases from V and 2 bases from J; junction bases left unmatched: 15. CDR1 and CDR2 (germline): SGHAT, FQNNGV. For the CDR3, the DNA is TGTGCCAGCAGCCCAGGAACCTGGCGGGAGCGGACCTACGAGCAGTACTTC. Its protein product is CASSPGTWRERTYEQYF.

The chain recombines TRBV29-1 with TRBJ2-1, with 8 bases aligning to TRBD1. The CDR3 is made up of 11 amino acids. J lost 10 bases, V lost 3 bases, and 2 bases had no gene match. Germline values: CDR1 SQVTM, CDR2 ANQGSEA. The CDR3 spells CSVDRGREQFF. The CDR3 coding sequence is TGCAGCGTTGACAGGGGGCGGGAGCAGTTCTTC.

The count of this clone is one. The chain recombines TRBV5-5 with TRBJ2-3; D gene uncertain. The CDR3 runs to 16 residues. The V end was cut by 0 bases, the J end by 2 bases, with 13 bases between. Germline CDR1 and CDR2: SGHKS and YYEKEE (reference sequence). CDR3 protein: CASSLAASFFTDTQYF. DNA of the CDR3: TGTGCCAGCAGCTTGGCGGCTAGTTTTTTCACAGATACGCAGTATTTT.

The rearrangement uses TRBV28 and TRBJ1-1, with TRBD1 identical over 9 bases. The germline V gene has CDR1 MDHEN and CDR2 SYDVKM. Trimming took 0 bases from V and 3 from J; bases not matched to a gene: 26. The CDR3 sequence is 23 residues long. The CDR3 bases are TGTGCCAGCAGTTTATGGGGGACAGGGACGATAGGAACGTGGGGCGAAGGGGACACTGAAGCTTTCTTT. Translated: CASSLWGTGTIGTWGEGDTEAFF. Combining the CDR3 with reference TRBV28 and TRBJ1-1 gives the whole variable domain DVKVTQSSRYLVKRTGEKVFLECVQDMDHENMFWYRQDPGLGLRLIYFSYDVKMKEKGDIPEGYSVSREKKERFSLILESASTNQTSMYLCASSLWGTGTIGTWGEGDTEAFFGQGTRLTVV.

The chain couples TRBV11-2 to TRBJ2-1, with 11 bases lining up with TRBD2. Germline lookup yields CDR1 SGHAT and CDR2 FQNNGV. The CDR3 contains 15 residues. V lost 1 base, J lost 8 bases, and 4 bases stayed unmatched. CDR3 protein: CASSLVLAGGDEQFF. CDR3 coding DNA: TGTGCCAGCAGCTTAGTGCTAGCGGGGGGCGATGAGCAGTTCTTC.

The chain uses TRBV4-1 and TRBJ2-1; 8 bases are shared with TRBD1. From germline, CDR1 is MGHRA and CDR2 YSYEKL. V dropped 0 bases and J dropped 6; count of bases not matched to a gene: 10. This CDR3 is 17 amino acids long. CDR3 sequence reads: CASSQEGGTGGINEQFF. The CDR3, as DNA: TGCGCCAGCAGCCAAGAGGGGGGTACAGGGGGAATCAATGAGCAGTTCTTC.

This clone showed up just a few times. V and J are TRBV13 and TRBJ2-7; 9 bases align to TRBD1. Trimming cost V 5 bases and J 1 base; bases outside gene matches: 9. Germline loops: CDR1 PRHDT, CDR2 FYEKMQ (reference sequence). The length of the CDR3 is 16 residues. CDR3 region: CASSPDRDRASYEQYF. CDR3 nucleotides: TGTGCCAGCAGCCCTGACCGGGACAGGGCGTCCTACGAGCAGTACTTC.

As DNA, the CDR3 is TGTGCCAGCAGCTTACTAGCGGGGGGGCCCTCTGGGGCCAACGTCCTGACTTTC. Its translation is CASSLLAGGPSGANVLTF. The rearrangement uses TRBV7-3 and TRBJ2-6; TRBD2 agrees at 12 bases. The CDR3 length is 18 residues. The ends lost 2 bases at V and 0 bases at J; junction bases unmatched: 2. Germline CDR1 SGHTA, CDR2 FQGTGA.

This chain connects TRBV7-2 to TRBJ1-2; 7 bases match TRBD1. Trimming at V came to 7 bases and at J to 4 bases, leaving 6 bases not matched to a gene. The CDR3 spans 13 residues. Germline V CDR1 and CDR2: SGHTA, FQGNSA. CDR3 in amino acids: CASTIRDSYGYTF. The CDR3 nucleotides are TGTGCCAGCACCATCCGGGACAGCTATGGCTACACCTTC.

The chain employs TRBV4-1 and TRBJ2-1, with D tentatively TRBD1 (6 bases). Germline V gene lookup returns CDR1 MGHRA and CDR2 YSYEKL. Trimming took off 0 bases at V and 8 bases at J, with 14 bases between the two ends. This CDR3 spans 15 amino acids. In nucleotides, the CDR3 is TGCGCCAGCAGCCAAGAGGGGGCAGGGACGGATGAGCAGTTCTTC. Translated, it gives CASSQEGAGTDEQFF.

V is TRBV7-8 and J is TRBJ2-7, with TRBD1 as a possible D gene (6 bases). This CDR3 comprises 14 residues. Trimming left V 1 base short and J 3 bases short, with 10 bases between. Germline-derived CDR1 and CDR2 are SGHVS and FQNEAQ. CDR3 nucleotides: TGTGCCAGCAGCTTAGTAGGGACACACTACGAGCAGTACTTC. Translating gives CASSLVGTHYEQYF.

The chain is built from TRBV27 and TRBJ2-7; 7 bases line up with TRBD1. V lost 1 base to trimming and J lost 0 bases; unmatched junction nucleotides: 3. Germline CDR1 reads MNHEY; CDR2 reads SMNVEV (reference sequence). This CDR3 contains 15 residues. CDR3 residues: CASSLYPGGSYEQYF. CDR3 nucleotide sequence: TGTGCCAGCAGTTTATATCCAGGGGGCTCCTACGAGCAGTACTTC.

V usage is TRBV6-5 and J usage is TRBJ2-1; 8 bases are a match to TRBD2. The CDR3 has 16 amino acids. The junction had 5 bases not matched to a gene; V was cut back by 3 bases and J by 1 base. CDR1 and CDR2 (germline): MNHEY, SVGAGI. The CDR3: CASSYNQRGSYNEQFF. In DNA, the CDR3 is TGTGCCAGCAGTTATAACCAGCGGGGGTCCTACAATGAGCAGTTCTTC.

This sequence joins TRBV5-4 and TRBJ2-3, with D perhaps TRBD2 (6 bases). CDR3 size: 17 residues. V was trimmed by 3 bases and J by 0 bases, leaving 17 bases between them. Germline loops: CDR1 SGHNT, CDR2 YYREEE (reference sequence). The CDR3 loop reads CASSSEGGALSTDTQYF. The CDR3 DNA follows: TGTGCCAGCAGCTCGGAGGGAGGTGCCCTTAGCACAGATACGCAGTATTTT.

V usage is TRBV6-1 and J usage is TRBJ2-2; no firm D call. This CDR3 has 13 residues. CDR1 and CDR2 from the germline V gene are MNHNS and SASEGT. Trimming shortened V by 8 bases and J by 3 bases, and 10 bases separated the two germline ends. The chain's CDR3 is CASRMTHTGELFF. In DNA, the CDR3 is TGTGCCAGCCGAATGACACACACCGGGGAGCTGTTTTTT.

The chain couples TRBV28 to TRBJ1-1; 11 bases map to TRBD1. This CDR3 spans 14 amino acids. Losses at the gene ends were 1 base for V and 11 bases for J; bases not matched to a gene: 6. CDR1 is MDHEN, CDR2 SYDVKM, per germline. The chain's CDR3 is CASSLSGTGGTAFF. The DNA for the CDR3 is TGTGCCAGCAGTTTATCCGGGACAGGGGGTACTGCTTTCTTT.

The V gene is TRBV5-1, the J gene TRBJ2-5, with a weak D call TRBD2 (6 bases). V lost 1 base, J lost 5 bases, and 18 bases lay in between. Germline V lookup: CDR1 SGHRS, CDR2 YFSETQ. This CDR3 spans 16 amino acids. DNA of the CDR3: TGCGCCAGCAGCTTGTTCCGTGGGGGGAGCGGGGAGACCCAGTACTTC. Its protein product is CASSLFRGGSGETQYF. The full variable domain, with the rest looked up from reference TRBV5-1 and TRBJ2-5, is KAGVTQTPRYLIKTRGQQVTLSCSPISGHRSVSWYQQTPGQGLQFLFEYFSETQRNKGNFPGRFSGRQFSNSRSEMNVSTLELGDSALYLCASSLFRGGSGETQYFGPGTRLLVL.